Listed below are T cell receptor beta chains from one sample, sequenced in a study of T cells in tuberculosis. Here immunoSEQ multiplex PCR was the method, and the copy in TCRdb shows in-frame clones only, minus some. The repertoire holds tens of thousands of clones, with 95% to 97% as singletons. The material sequenced was PBMCs. These receptors were obtained from a donor between 10 and 29 years old with latent tuberculosis or without tuberculosis infection. Each CDR3 is given without its conserved first and last residue.

v_call	j_call	cdr3_aa
TRBV5-6	TRBJ1-5	ASSYRQGLGNQPQH
TRBV28	TRBJ2-1	ASSLTQVSYNEQF
TRBV6-1	TRBJ1-5	ASTTDRTNQPQH
TRBV5-1	TRBJ2-6	ASHSGDTGANVLT
TRBV7-2	TRBJ2-7	ASSLGAGGGLQY
TRBV10-3	TRBJ1-3	AISSGIHSGNTIY
TRBV7-2	TRBJ1-1	ASSWTGGTEAF
TRBV7-8	TRBJ1-1	ASSLVRGRGTEAF
TRBV11-2	TRBJ2-7	ASSIEGLAGIYEQY
TRBV14	TRBJ1-1	ASSLLEGGQAF
TRBV5-1	TRBJ2-3	ASSLWGVARNTDTQY
TRBV9	TRBJ2-1	ASSVGASGLFHEQF
TRBV5-1	TRBJ1-2	ASSSTYFRVRPNYGYT
TRBV28	TRBJ2-3	ASSALAGVTDTQY
TRBV12-5	TRBJ2-6	ASGRGGSGANVLT
TRBV20-1	TRBJ2-3	SGEFTDTQY
TRBV25-1	TRBJ1-3	ASSFRTGGGNTIY
TRBV11-2	TRBJ1-1	ASSLEQNTEAF
TRBV28	TRBJ2-3	ASSFLTRPADSTDTQY
TRBV4-2	TRBJ2-1	ASSPGTSDYNEQF
TRBV18	TRBJ2-1	ASSPRLADEQF
TRBV9	TRBJ2-7	ASSGRQGNYEQY
TRBV7-6	TRBJ2-5	ASSHSQETQY
TRBV27	TRBJ2-1	ASSLRWTSSYNEQF
TRBV28	TRBJ2-4	ASSLGGGVNIQY
TRBV5-6	TRBJ2-1	ASSLDTGGYNEQF
TRBV27	TRBJ2-7	ASSLWTDSHEQY
TRBV2	TRBJ2-7	ASTTFGEGRNEQY
TRBV18	TRBJ1-1	ASSSEQNTEAF